The T cell receptor (beta chain) under discussion was sequenced for a study of shared clonotypes between healthy human individuals. This CDR3 is built from 17 residues. The V segment lost 0 bases and the J segment 4 bases; nucleotides outside the gene matches: 6. From germline, CDR1 is LNHNV and CDR2 YYDKDF (reference sequence). Clones were read by immunoSEQ multiplex PCR, and TCRdb kept only the in-frame ones, dropping some. The sample carries around 1.1 million clones, 77% recorded once. This TCR was recovered from a man aged 18 to 35 in good health. Some clones in this sample may be carry-over from other donors' samples. The sample was memory CD4+ T cells from PBMCs. Specified subset: CD45RA-negative fraction. The chain combines TRBV15 with TRBJ2-2, with 9 bases fitting TRBD2. The CDR3 DNA follows: TGTGCCACCAGCAGAGATATGGGACTAGCAACCACCGGGGAGCTGTTTTTT. Its translation: CATSRDMGLATTGELFF. Full variable domain (missing parts from reference TRBV15 and TRBJ2-2): DAMVIQNPRYQVTQFGKPVTLSCSQTLNHNVMYWYQQKSSQAPKLLFHYYDKDFNNEADTPDNFQSRRPNTSFCFLDIRSPGLGDTAMYLCATSRDMGLATTGELFFGEGSRLTVL.